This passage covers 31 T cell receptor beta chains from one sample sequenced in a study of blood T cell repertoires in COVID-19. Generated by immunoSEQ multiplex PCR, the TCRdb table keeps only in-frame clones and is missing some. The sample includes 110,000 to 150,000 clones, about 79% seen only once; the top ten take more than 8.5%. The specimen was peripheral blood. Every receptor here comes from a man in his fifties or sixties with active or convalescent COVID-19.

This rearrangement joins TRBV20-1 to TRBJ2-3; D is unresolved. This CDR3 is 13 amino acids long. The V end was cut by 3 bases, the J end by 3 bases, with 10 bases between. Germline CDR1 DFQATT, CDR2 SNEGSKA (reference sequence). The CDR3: CSASLVVTDTQYF. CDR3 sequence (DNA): TGCAGTGCTAGTTTAGTGGTGACAGATACGCAGTATTTT.

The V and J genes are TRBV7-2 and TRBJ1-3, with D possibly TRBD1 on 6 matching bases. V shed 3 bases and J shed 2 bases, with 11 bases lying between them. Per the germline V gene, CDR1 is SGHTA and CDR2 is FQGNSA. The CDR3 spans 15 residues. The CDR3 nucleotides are TGTGCCAGCAGCTTCGTGGGGGCGCCTGGAAACACCATATATTTT. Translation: CASSFVGAPGNTIYF. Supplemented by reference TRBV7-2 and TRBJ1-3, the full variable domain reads GAGVSQSPSNKVTEKGKDVELRCDPISGHTALYWYRQSLGQGLEFLIYFQGNSAPDKSGLPSDRFSAERTGGSVSTLTIQRTQQEDSAVYLCASSFVGAPGNTIYFGEGSWLTVV.

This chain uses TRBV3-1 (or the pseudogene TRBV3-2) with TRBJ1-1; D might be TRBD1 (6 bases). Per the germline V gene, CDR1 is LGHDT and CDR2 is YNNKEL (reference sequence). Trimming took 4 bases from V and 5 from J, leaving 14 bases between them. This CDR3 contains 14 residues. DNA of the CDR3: TGTGCCAGCAGCCTACAGGGCGAAGGGACTGAAGCTTTCTTT. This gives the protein CASSLQGEGTEAFF.

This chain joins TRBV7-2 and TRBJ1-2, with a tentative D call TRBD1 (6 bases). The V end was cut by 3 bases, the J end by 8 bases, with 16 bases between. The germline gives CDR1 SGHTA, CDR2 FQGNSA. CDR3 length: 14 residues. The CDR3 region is CASSFQGHLGGYTF. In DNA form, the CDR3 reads TGTGCCAGCAGCTTTCAGGGGCACCTGGGAGGCTACACCTTC.

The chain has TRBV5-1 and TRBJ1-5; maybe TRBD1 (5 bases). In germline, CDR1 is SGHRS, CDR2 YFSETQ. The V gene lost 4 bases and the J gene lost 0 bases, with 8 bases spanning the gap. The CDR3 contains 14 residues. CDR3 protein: CASSPGGSNQPQHF. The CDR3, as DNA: TGCGCCAGCAGCCCCGGGGGTAGCAATCAGCCCCAGCATTTT.

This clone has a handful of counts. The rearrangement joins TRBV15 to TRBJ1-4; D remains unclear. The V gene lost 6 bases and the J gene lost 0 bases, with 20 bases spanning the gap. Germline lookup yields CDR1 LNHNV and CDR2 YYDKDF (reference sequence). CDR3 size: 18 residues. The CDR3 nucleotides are TGTGCCACCAGGAACTCACGTTCGGCTAGTGCAACTAATGAAAAACTGTTTTTT. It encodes CATRNSRSASATNEKLFF.

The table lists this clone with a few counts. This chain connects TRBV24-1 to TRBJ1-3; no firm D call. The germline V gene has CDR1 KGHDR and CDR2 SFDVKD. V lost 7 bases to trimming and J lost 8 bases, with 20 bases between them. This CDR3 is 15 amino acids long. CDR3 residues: CATRDTGPAEDTIYF. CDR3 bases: TGTGCCACCAGAGATACGGGCCCCGCGGAGGACACCATATATTTT.

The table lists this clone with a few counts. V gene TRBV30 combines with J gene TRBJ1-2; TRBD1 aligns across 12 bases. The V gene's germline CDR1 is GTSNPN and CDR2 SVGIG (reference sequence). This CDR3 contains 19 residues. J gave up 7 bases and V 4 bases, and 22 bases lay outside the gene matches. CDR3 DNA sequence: TGTGCCTGGATTCCGTGGTCCCCTATTGGGACAGGGGGCTCGCGTGGCTACACCTTC. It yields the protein CAWIPWSPIGTGGSRGYTF. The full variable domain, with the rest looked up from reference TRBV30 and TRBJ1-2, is SQTIHQWPATLVQPVGSPLSLECTVEGTSNPNLYWYRQAAGRGLQLLFYSVGIGQISSEVPQNLSASRPQDRQFILSSKKLLLSDSGFYLCAWIPWSPIGTGGSRGYTFGSGTRLTVV.

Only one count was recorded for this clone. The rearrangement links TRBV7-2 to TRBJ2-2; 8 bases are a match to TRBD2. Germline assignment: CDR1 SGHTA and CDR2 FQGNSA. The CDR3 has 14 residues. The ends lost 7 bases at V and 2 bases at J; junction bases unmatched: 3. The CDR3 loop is CASTTSGNTGELFF. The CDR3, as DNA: TGTGCCAGCACCACTAGCGGAAACACCGGGGAGCTGTTTTTT.

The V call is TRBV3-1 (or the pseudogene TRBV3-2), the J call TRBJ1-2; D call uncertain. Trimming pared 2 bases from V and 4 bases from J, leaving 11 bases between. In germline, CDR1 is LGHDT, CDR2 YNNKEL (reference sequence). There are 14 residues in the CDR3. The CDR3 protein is CASSQNLNGYGYTF. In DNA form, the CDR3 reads TGTGCCAGCAGCCAAAACTTGAACGGCTATGGCTACACCTTC.

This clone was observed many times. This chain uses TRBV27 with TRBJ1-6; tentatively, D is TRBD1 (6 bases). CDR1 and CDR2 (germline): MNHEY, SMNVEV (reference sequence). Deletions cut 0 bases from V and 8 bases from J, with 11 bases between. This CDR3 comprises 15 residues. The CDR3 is CASSLSLGGHSPLHF. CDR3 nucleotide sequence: TGTGCCAGCAGTTTATCTTTGGGGGGGCATTCACCCCTCCACTTT.

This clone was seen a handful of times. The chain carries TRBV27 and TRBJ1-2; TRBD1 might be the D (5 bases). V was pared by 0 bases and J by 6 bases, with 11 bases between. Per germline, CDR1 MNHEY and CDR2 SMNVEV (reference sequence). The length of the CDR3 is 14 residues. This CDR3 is CASSLSGALDGYTF. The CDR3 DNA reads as TGTGCCAGCAGTTTATCAGGGGCTCTGGATGGCTACACCTTC.

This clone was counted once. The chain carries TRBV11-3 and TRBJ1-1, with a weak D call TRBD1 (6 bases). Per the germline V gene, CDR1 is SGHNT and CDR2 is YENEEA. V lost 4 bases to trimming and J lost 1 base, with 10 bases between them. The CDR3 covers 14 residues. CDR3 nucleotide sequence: TGTGCCAGCAGCTACAGGGTTGGGAACACTGAAGCTTTCTTT. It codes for CASSYRVGNTEAFF.

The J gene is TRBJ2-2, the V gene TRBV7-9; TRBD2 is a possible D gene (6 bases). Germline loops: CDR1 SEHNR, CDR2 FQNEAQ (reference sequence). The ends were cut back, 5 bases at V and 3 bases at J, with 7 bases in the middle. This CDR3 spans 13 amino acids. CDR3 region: CASSTSHTGELFF. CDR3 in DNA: TGTGCCAGCAGCACTAGCCACACCGGGGAGCTGTTTTTT.

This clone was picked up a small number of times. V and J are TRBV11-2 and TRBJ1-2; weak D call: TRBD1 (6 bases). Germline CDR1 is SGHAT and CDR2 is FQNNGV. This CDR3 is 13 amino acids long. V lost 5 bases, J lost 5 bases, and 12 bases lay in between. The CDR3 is CASSQRTVYGYTF. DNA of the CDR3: TGTGCCAGCAGCCAGAGGACAGTTTATGGCTACACCTTC. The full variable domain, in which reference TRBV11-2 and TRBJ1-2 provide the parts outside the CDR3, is EAGVAQSPRYKIIEKRQSVAFWCNPISGHATLYWYQQILGQGPKLLIQFQNNGVVDDSQLPKDRFSAERLKGVDSTLKIQPAKLEDSAVYLCASSQRTVYGYTFGSGTRLTVV.

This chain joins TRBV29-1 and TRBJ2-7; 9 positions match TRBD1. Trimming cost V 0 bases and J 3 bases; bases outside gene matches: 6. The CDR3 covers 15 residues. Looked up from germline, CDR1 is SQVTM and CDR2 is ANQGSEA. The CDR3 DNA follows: TGCAGCGTTGAAGAGAGAGGGACAGGGATCTACGAGCAGTACTTC. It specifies CSVEERGTGIYEQYF.

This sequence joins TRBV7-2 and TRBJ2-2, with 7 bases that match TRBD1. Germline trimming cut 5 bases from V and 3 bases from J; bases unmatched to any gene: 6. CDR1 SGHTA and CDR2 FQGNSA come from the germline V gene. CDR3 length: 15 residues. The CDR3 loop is CASSKDRRDTGELFF. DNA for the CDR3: TGTGCCAGCAGCAAGGACAGGCGGGACACCGGGGAGCTGTTTTTT.

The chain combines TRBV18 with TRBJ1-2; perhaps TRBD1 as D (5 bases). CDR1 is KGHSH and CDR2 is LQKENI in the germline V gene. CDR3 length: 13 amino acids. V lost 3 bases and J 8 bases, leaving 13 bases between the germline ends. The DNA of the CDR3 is TGTGCCAGCTCACCTGGGGCTCGGACGGGCTACACCTTC. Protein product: CASSPGARTGYTF.

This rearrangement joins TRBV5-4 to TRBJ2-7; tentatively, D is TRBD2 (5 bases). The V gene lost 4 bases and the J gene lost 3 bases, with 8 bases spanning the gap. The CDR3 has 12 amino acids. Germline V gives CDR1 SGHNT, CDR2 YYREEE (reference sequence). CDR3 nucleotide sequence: TGTGCCAGCAGCCTGAGCGGCTACGAGCAGTACGTC. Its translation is CASSLSGYEQYV.

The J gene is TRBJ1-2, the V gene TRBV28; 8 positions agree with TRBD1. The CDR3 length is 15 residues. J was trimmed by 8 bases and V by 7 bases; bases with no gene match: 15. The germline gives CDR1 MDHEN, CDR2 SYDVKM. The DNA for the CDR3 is TGTGCCAGCATTGGCTACCTCAGGGGGCTGGCCGGCTACACCTTC. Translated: CASIGYLRGLAGYTF.

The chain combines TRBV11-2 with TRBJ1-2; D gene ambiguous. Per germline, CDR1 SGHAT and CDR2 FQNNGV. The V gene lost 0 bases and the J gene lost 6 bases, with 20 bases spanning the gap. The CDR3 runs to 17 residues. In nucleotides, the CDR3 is TGTGCCAGCAGCTTAGATGTTGGCCCCGGAGTCCTCCATGGCTACACCTTC. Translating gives CASSLDVGPGVLHGYTF.

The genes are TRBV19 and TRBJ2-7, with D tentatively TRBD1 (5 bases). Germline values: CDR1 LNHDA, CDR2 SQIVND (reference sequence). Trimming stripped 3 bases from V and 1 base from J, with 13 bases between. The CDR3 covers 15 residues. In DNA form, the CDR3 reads TGTGCCAGTAGTATCAGGGCAGGGAATTCCTACGAGCAGTACGTC. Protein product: CASSIRAGNSYEQYV.

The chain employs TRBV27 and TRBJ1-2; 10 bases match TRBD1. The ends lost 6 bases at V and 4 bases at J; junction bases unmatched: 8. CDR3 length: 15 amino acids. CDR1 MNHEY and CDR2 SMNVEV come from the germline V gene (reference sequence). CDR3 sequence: CASRKPGQGIYGYTF. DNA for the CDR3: TGTGCCAGCAGGAAACCGGGACAGGGGATCTATGGCTACACCTTC.

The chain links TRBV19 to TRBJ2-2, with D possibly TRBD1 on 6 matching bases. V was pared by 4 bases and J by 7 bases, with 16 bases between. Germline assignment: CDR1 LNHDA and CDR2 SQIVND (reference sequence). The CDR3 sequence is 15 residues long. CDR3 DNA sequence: TGTGCCAGTAGTAACTATCCTCAGGGGATCGGGGAGCTGTTTTTT. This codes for CASSNYPQGIGELFF.

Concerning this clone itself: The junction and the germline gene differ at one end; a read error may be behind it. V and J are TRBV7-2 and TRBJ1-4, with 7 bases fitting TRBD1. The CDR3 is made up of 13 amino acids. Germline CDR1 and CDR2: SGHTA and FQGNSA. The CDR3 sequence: CASSLGEIGGLAF. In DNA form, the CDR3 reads TGTGCCAGCAGCTTAGGGGAAATAGGGGGCCTAGCTTTT. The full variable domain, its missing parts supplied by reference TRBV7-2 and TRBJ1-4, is GAGVSQSPSNKVTEKGKDVELRCDPISGHTALYWYRQSLGQGLEFLIYFQGNSAPDKSGLPSDRFSAERTGGSVSTLTIQRTQQEDSAVYLCASSLGEIGGLAFGSGTQLSVL.

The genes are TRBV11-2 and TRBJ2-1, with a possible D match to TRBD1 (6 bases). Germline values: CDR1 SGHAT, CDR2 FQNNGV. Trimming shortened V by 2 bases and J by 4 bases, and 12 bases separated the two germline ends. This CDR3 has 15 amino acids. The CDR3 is CASSLPDRGYNEQFF. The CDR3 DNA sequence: TGTGCCAGCAGCTTACCGGACAGAGGGTACAATGAGCAGTTCTTC.

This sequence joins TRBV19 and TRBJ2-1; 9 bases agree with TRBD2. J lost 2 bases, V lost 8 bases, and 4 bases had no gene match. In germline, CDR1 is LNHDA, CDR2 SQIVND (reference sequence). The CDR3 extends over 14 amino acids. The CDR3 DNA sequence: TGTGCCAGTCGGATAGCGGGGGCCTACAATGAGCAGTTCTTC. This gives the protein CASRIAGAYNEQFF.

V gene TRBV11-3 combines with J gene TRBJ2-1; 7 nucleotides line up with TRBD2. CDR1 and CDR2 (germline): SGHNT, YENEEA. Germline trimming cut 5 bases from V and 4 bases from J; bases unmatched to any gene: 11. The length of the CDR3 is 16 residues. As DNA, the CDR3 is TGTGCCAGCAGCCATACCCCGGGACTAAGTTACAATGAGCAGTTCTTC. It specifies CASSHTPGLSYNEQFF. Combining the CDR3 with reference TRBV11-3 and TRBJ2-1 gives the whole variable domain EAGVVQSPRYKIIEKKQPVAFWCNPISGHNTLYWYLQNLGQGPELLIRYENEEAVDDSQLPKDRFSAERLKGVDSTLKIQPAELGDSAVYLCASSHTPGLSYNEQFFGPGTRLTVL.

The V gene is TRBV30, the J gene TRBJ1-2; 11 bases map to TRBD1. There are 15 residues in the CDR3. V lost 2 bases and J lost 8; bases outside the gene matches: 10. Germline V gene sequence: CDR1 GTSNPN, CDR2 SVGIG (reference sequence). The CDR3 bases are TGTGCCTGGAGTAAATGGGGGACAGGGGGAGAAGGCTACACCTTC. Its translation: CAWSKWGTGGEGYTF.

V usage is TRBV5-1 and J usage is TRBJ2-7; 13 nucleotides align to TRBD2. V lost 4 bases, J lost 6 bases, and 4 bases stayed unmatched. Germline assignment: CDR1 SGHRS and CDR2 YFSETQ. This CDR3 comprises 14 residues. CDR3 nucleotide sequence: TGCGCCAGCAGCACAGGACTAGCGGGAGCCGAGCAGTACGTC. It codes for CASSTGLAGAEQYV.

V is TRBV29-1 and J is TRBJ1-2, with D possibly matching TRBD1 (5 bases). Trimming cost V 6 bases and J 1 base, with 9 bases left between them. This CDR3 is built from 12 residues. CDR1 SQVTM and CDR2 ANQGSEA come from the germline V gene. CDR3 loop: CSVATDNYGYTF. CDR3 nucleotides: TGCAGCGTAGCGACAGATAACTATGGCTACACCTTC.